The next 18 T cell receptor beta chains were all read from a single sample in a study of blood T cell repertoires in COVID-19. TCRdb's copy holds only in-frame clones and misses some; the assay was immunoSEQ multiplex PCR. The sample lists 190,000 or so clones; approximately 91% were seen once. The specimen was peripheral blood. The receptor source for this set is a man in his forties or fifties with acute or convalescent COVID-19.

The chain employs TRBV2 and TRBJ1-5, with 7 bases fitting TRBD1. The CDR3 length is 15 residues. Germline lookup yields CDR1 SNHLY and CDR2 FYNNEI. With V trimmed by 7 bases and J by 2 bases, 8 bases remained unmatched. CDR3 region: CASTDQGEGNQPQHF. In nucleotides, the CDR3 is TGTGCCAGCACCGATCAGGGGGAGGGCAATCAGCCCCAGCATTTT.

This clone was seen only once. This chain joins TRBV4-2 and TRBJ1-2; tentative D call: TRBD1 (5 bases). This CDR3 region has 16 residues. Germline CDR1 and CDR2: LGHNA and YNFKEQ. V was trimmed by 1 base and J by 5 bases, leaving 17 bases between them. CDR3 nucleotide sequence: TGTGCCAGCAGCCAAGGTTCAGGGAACCCTTGGTATGGCTACACCTTC. Its protein is CASSQGSGNPWYGYTF.

This chain links TRBV2 with TRBJ1-1; D gene ambiguous. Between the trimmed V and J ends, which lost 6 bases and 0 bases, there was a span of 8 bases. Germline CDR1 reads SNHLY; CDR2 reads FYNNEI. The CDR3 spans 13 residues. This chain's CDR3 is CASRVQVNTEAFF. CDR3 DNA sequence: TGTGCCAGCAGGGTTCAGGTGAACACTGAAGCTTTCTTT.

This chain uses TRBV2 with TRBJ2-7; 9 bases are shared with TRBD1. V lost 5 bases, J lost 3 bases, and 11 bases stayed unmatched. Germline V CDR1 and CDR2: SNHLY, FYNNEI. This CDR3 contains 16 residues. Here the CDR3 DNA reads TGTGCCAGCAGTTTTTCGCCGAGGACAGGGGACTACGAGCAGTACTTC. Its translation: CASSFSPRTGDYEQYF.

The rearrangement uses TRBV6-5 and TRBJ2-3; 7 bases agree with TRBD2. Germline loops: CDR1 MNHEY, CDR2 SVGAGI. V lost 6 bases, J lost 6 bases, and 0 bases stayed unmatched. CDR3 length: 11 residues. CDR3 DNA sequence: TGTGCCAGCAGCGGGGGGGATACGCAGTATTTT. This encodes CASSGGDTQYF.

The chain links TRBV7-9 to TRBJ2-5; 9 bases agree with TRBD2. Germline CDR1 reads SEHNR; CDR2 reads FQNEAQ (reference sequence). V lost 2 bases and J lost 5; bases outside the gene matches: 6. The CDR3 is made up of 15 amino acids. The CDR3 is CASSLFGGGAETQYF. CDR3 in DNA: TGTGCCAGCAGCTTATTCGGCGGGGGGGCCGAGACCCAGTACTTC.

The rearrangement uses TRBV7-9 and TRBJ1-1, with D uncertain. CDR1 SEHNR and CDR2 FQNEAQ come from the germline V gene (reference sequence). The CDR3 loop spans 16 amino acids. V was pared by 1 base and J by 1 base, with 13 bases between. CDR3 amino acids: CASSLEMGGGNTEAFF. Here the CDR3 DNA reads TGTGCCAGCAGCTTAGAAATGGGCGGAGGGAACACTGAAGCTTTCTTT.

This chain connects TRBV6-5 to TRBJ1-4; 9 bases fit TRBD1. J was trimmed by 4 bases and V by 4 bases; bases with no gene match: 1. This CDR3 region has 14 residues. Germline CDR1 reads MNHEY; CDR2 reads SVGAGI. CDR3 in amino acids: CASSWTGDNEKLFF. The CDR3 DNA follows: TGTGCCAGCAGTTGGACAGGGGATAATGAAAAACTGTTTTTT.

This clone has just a few counts. The chain is built from TRBV5-4 and TRBJ1-1; D is possibly TRBD1 (5 bases). CDR1 SGHNT and CDR2 YYREEE come from the germline V gene (reference sequence). Between the trimmed V and J ends, which lost 4 bases and 3 bases, there was a span of 10 bases. The CDR3 runs to 13 residues. The DNA of the CDR3 is TGTGCCAGCAGCCTCGGACATGACACTGAAGCTTTCTTT. Its translation is CASSLGHDTEAFF.

This rearrangement joins TRBV30 to TRBJ1-6; D ambiguous. CDR3 length equals 16 residues. Trimming removed 0 bases from V and 0 bases from J, with 9 bases in between. Germline V CDR1 and CDR2: GTSNPN, SVGIG (reference sequence). CDR3 protein: CAWSVGTFSYNSPLHF. As DNA, the CDR3 is TGTGCCTGGAGTGTGGGCACATTCTCCTATAATTCACCCCTCCACTTT.

V usage is TRBV4-2 and J usage is TRBJ2-7; 9 nucleotides match TRBD1. This CDR3 region has 18 residues. Germline trimming cut 0 bases from V and 4 bases from J; bases unmatched to any gene: 13. Germline CDR1 reads LGHNA; CDR2 reads YNFKEQ. The CDR3 nucleotides read TGTGCCAGCAGCCAAGATCTAGTAAATACAGGGGGCAGGTACGAGCAGTACTTC. It translates to CASSQDLVNTGGRYEQYF.

This clone was observed a few times. The chain is built from TRBV2 and TRBJ2-5; possible D gene TRBD1, 7 bases. CDR1 is SNHLY and CDR2 is FYNNEI in the germline V gene. The CDR3 length is 14 residues. V lost 8 bases and J lost 2, with 15 bases in between. The DNA for the CDR3 is TGTGCCAGCGGAGGGACAGCCCGACAAGAGACCCAGTACTTC. Amino acid sequence: CASGGTARQETQYF.

The sample holds one count of this clone. The chain couples TRBV2 to TRBJ1-5; perhaps TRBD1 as D (5 bases). V lost 2 bases to trimming and J lost 4 bases, with 12 bases between them. The CDR3 has 15 amino acids. The germline V gene has CDR1 SNHLY and CDR2 FYNNEI. This chain's CDR3 is CASSEIYRLNQPQHF. The CDR3, as DNA: TGTGCCAGCAGTGAAATATACAGGTTGAATCAGCCCCAGCATTTT. Filled out from reference TRBV2 and TRBJ1-5, the complete variable domain reads EPEVTQTPSHQVTQMGQEVILRCVPISNHLYFYWYRQILGQKVEFLVSFYNNEISEKSEIFDDQFSVERPDGSNFTLKIRSTKLEDSAMYFCASSEIYRLNQPQHFGDGTRLSIL.

This rearrangement joins TRBV21-1 to TRBJ1-1; no DNA check was done on the table's D call, TRBD1. TRBV21-1 is tagged as a pseudogene. The CDR3 has 17 residues. CDR3 sequence (DNA): TGTGCCAGCAGCAAAGATGGGGCTAATCGGCTGAACACTGAAGCTTTCTTT. It encodes CASSKDGANRLNTEAFF.

The chain couples TRBV5-4 to TRBJ2-5; 10 bases line up with TRBD2. Losses at the gene ends were 4 bases for V and 2 bases for J; bases not matched to a gene: 2. The germline gives CDR1 SGHNT, CDR2 YYREEE (reference sequence). This CDR3 region has 14 residues. The chain's CDR3 is CASSGAGGQETQYF. For the CDR3, the DNA is TGTGCCAGCAGCGGAGCGGGGGGGCAAGAGACCCAGTACTTC.

V and J are TRBV6-5 and TRBJ1-2; D ambiguous. Deletions cut 6 bases from V and 2 bases from J, with 13 bases between. Looked up from germline, CDR1 is MNHEY and CDR2 is SVGAGI. The CDR3 spans 14 residues. As DNA, the CDR3 is TGTGCCAGCAGCAAGAGGAGGGAGAACTATGGCTACACCTTC. The encoded protein is CASSKRRENYGYTF.

Many counts were recorded for this clone. V usage is TRBV27 and J usage is TRBJ1-1, with 8 bases fitting TRBD1. The germline V gene has CDR1 MNHEY and CDR2 SMNVEV (reference sequence). This CDR3 has 14 amino acids. The V gene end was trimmed by 4 bases and the J gene end by 11 bases; junction bases not matched to a gene: 12. The CDR3 bases are TGTGCCAGCAGTTCTGCCCGGACAGGGTCGGACGCTTTCTTT. The encoded protein is CASSSARTGSDAFF.

The V and J genes are TRBV6-5 and TRBJ1-2; possible D gene TRBD1, 5 bases. The V end lost 5 bases, the J end lost 3 bases, and 16 bases lay between the germline ends. CDR1 MNHEY and CDR2 SVGAGI come from the germline V gene. The CDR3 consists of 15 residues. In DNA, the CDR3 is TGTGCCAGCAGTCGCCCGGGGGTGGGCTACTATGGCTACACCTTC. Encoded protein: CASSRPGVGYYGYTF.